The clone carrying this T cell receptor beta chain was found a few times. Its matching antigen is unknown. This record comes from a study of cytomegalovirus exposure and HLA in healthy donors. Study-wide results and caveats: In a later analysis, HLA-C alleles had the fewest associated TCRs, DRB1 alleles the most. A later analysis reported that several of the most significant clusters appeared to be linked to common viral pathogens, among them Epstein-Barr virus. Earlier analysis looked at TCR beta V segments, and most were productive about 90% or about 30% of the time.

Primers included in the PCR were 60 Vbeta and 13 Jbeta primers. The data were produced by immunoSEQ multiplex PCR, yet TCRdb's version contains in-frame clones alone and is incomplete. Here the sample spans about 190,000 clones, 60% to 80% being singletons. This CDR3 is built from 16 residues. The germline CDR1 and CDR2 sequences are SGHRS and YFSETQ. V gave up 1 base and J gave up 6 bases, with 19 bases separating them. This TCR was sampled from a woman aged 30 to 39 in good health and CMV-seropositive. V and J are TRBV5-1 and TRBJ1-2; possible D gene TRBD1, 5 bases. Sample: PBMCs. The DNA for the CDR3 is TGCGCCAGCAGCTTGTATCGCGGGGGTGTGGGAGATGGCTACACCTTC. Translating it yields CASSLYRGGVGDGYTF. Full variable domain (remainder filled in from reference TRBV5-1 and TRBJ1-2): KAGVTQTPRYLIKTRGQQVTLSCSPISGHRSVSWYQQTPGQGLQFLFEYFSETQRNKGNFPGRFSGRQFSNSRSEMNVSTLELGDSALYLCASSLYRGGVGDGYTFGSGTRLTVV.